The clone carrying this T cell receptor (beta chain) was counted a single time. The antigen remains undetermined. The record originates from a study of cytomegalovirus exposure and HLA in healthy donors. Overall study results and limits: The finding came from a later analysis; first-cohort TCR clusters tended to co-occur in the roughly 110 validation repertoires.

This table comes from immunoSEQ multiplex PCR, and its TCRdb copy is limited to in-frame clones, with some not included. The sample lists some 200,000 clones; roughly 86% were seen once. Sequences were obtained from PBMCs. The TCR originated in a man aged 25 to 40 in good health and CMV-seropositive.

The CDR3 sequence: CASSVNRDRAYNEQFF. DNA for the CDR3: TGTGCCAGCAGCGTAAACCGGGACAGGGCCTACAATGAGCAGTTCTTC. The chain joins TRBV11-3 to TRBJ2-1, with TRBD1 matching over 9 bases. This CDR3 has 16 residues. Germline V gene lookup returns CDR1 SGHNT and CDR2 YENEEA. J was trimmed by 2 bases and V by 5 bases; bases with no gene match: 7.